Sequencing of this TCR beta chain was carried out in a study of a mutant IDH1 vaccine in newly diagnosed glioma. Study as a whole: Eight vaccine injections were given to patients in weeks 1, 3, 5, 7, 11, 15, 19 and 23.

As concerns this clone: Its specificity is unknown.

This sample's time point: week 11, during vaccination. Topical imiquimod accompanied each vaccine dose, which consisted of 300 ug of mutant IDH1 20-mer peptide. Every donor had a new WHO grade 3 or 4 astrocytoma that was IDH1-mutant, with loss of nuclear ATRX. Assay used: immunoSEQ multiplex PCR; TCRdb lists only in-frame clones, some missing. The sample holds around 62,000 clones; approximately 91% are singletons and the top ten take around 1.9%. V was clipped by 6 bases and J by 0 bases, with 19 bases between them. The length of the CDR3 is 18 residues. Germline V CDR1 and CDR2: SGHRS, YFSETQ. This TCR was sampled from a man in his forties with glioma. This specimen was PBMCs, taken from a glioma patient whose treatment included an IDH1 peptide vaccine. The chain employs TRBV5-1 and TRBJ2-6; D perhaps matches TRBD2 (6 bases). The CDR3 sequence is CASMVGSGLSSGANVLTF. The CDR3 nucleotides read TGCGCCAGCATGGTCGGGAGTGGATTGAGCTCTGGGGCCAACGTCCTGACTTTC. Variable domain in full (rest from reference TRBV5-1 and TRBJ2-6): KAGVTQTPRYLIKTRGQQVTLSCSPISGHRSVSWYQQTPGQGLQFLFEYFSETQRNKGNFPGRFSGRQFSNSRSEMNVSTLELGDSALYLCASMVGSGLSSGANVLTFGAGSRLTVL.